Presented here are 18 T cell receptor beta chains from one specimen sequenced in a study of blood T cell repertoires in COVID-19. Some clones are missing from TCRdb's copy, which holds only in-frame ones; the method was immunoSEQ multiplex PCR. The sample has around 100,000 clones, roughly 72% seen once. The sequenced sample was peripheral blood. Receptors originate from an elderly man with acute or convalescent COVID-19.

The chain recombines TRBV12-3 or TRBV12-4 with TRBJ1-5; D is unclear. The germline V and J ends were trimmed by 3 bases and 2 bases, with 5 bases remaining between them. The CDR3 covers 13 residues. The CDR3 nucleotides are TGTGCCAGCAGTTTGGCAGGCAATCAGCCCCAGCATTTT. Translation: CASSLAGNQPQHF.

This clone occurred a few times. The chain links TRBV7-9 to TRBJ2-1; D call uncertain. This CDR3 is 15 amino acids long. Germline V gene lookup returns CDR1 SEHNR and CDR2 FQNEAQ (reference sequence). Trimming removed 1 base from V and 0 bases from J, with 7 bases in between. The CDR3: CASSLGMSSYNEQFF. The CDR3 DNA follows: TGTGCCAGCAGCTTAGGAATGAGCTCCTACAATGAGCAGTTCTTC.

This clone was recorded once. The J gene is TRBJ1-2, the V gene TRBV10-2; D uncertain. Germline lookup yields CDR1 WSHSY and CDR2 SAAADI. Trimming removed 6 bases at V and 0 bases at J, with 11 bases between. This CDR3 is 14 amino acids long. CDR3: CASSASGANYGYTF. The CDR3, as DNA: TGCGCCAGCAGCGCCTCTGGAGCTAACTATGGCTACACCTTC.

The chain employs TRBV30 and TRBJ1-3, with a weak D call TRBD1 (6 bases). Trimming took off 7 bases at V and 2 bases at J, with 15 bases between the two ends. The CDR3 covers 14 residues. The germline V gene encodes CDR1 GTSNPN and CDR2 SVGIG (reference sequence). The DNA of the CDR3 is TGTGCCTCCGGGGCAGGGACAACTGGAAACACCATATATTTT. It translates to CASGAGTTGNTIYF.

CDR3 loop: CASSLHRVNTEAFF. As DNA, the CDR3 is TGTGCCAGCAGCCTCCACAGGGTGAACACTGAAGCTTTCTTT. The rearrangement uses TRBV11-2 and TRBJ1-1; tentative D call: TRBD1 (6 bases). Germline CDR1 reads SGHAT; CDR2 reads FQNNGV. V was pared by 5 bases and J by 0 bases, with 10 bases between. CDR3 size: 14 residues.

The chain carries TRBV9 and TRBJ2-1, with 8 bases lining up with TRBD2. The CDR3 has 15 amino acids. The trim removed 3 bases at V and 3 bases at J, leaving 5 bases unmatched. Germline-derived CDR1 and CDR2 are SGDLS and YYNGEE. CDR3 loop: CASSASGSGYNEQFF. CDR3 coding DNA: TGTGCCAGCAGCGCGAGCGGGAGCGGCTACAATGAGCAGTTCTTC.

The rearrangement links TRBV29-1 to TRBJ2-7; TRBD2 might be the D (6 bases). CDR3 length: 15 amino acids. Looked up from germline, CDR1 is SQVTM and CDR2 is ANQGSEA. Trimming stripped 5 bases from V and 4 bases from J, with 21 bases between. CDR3 region: CSVIRVGGVDYEQYF. The CDR3 DNA reads TGCAGCGTTATACGTGTCGGAGGGGTTGATTACGAGCAGTACTTC.

The chain employs TRBV15 and TRBJ2-7; TRBD2 matches 13 bases. J was trimmed by 7 bases and V by 0 bases; bases with no gene match: 6. The CDR3 contains 16 residues. Germline CDR1 reads LNHNV; CDR2 reads YYDKDF (reference sequence). CDR3 sequence reads: CATSRDPGLAGVEQYF. CDR3 DNA sequence: TGTGCCACCAGCAGAGATCCCGGACTAGCGGGAGTTGAGCAGTACTTC. The entire variable domain, with the rest obtained from reference TRBV15 and TRBJ2-7, is as follows: DAMVIQNPRYQVTQFGKPVTLSCSQTLNHNVMYWYQQKSSQAPKLLFHYYDKDFNNEADTPDNFQSRRPNTSFCFLDIRSPGLGDTAMYLCATSRDPGLAGVEQYFGPGTRLTVT.

By sample share, this clone is medium-sized. The rearrangement uses TRBV9 and TRBJ1-6; no clear D gene. The CDR3 is 13 residues long. CDR1 is SGDLS, CDR2 YYNGEE, per germline. V was trimmed by 0 bases and J by 8 bases, leaving 6 bases between them. CDR3 in DNA: TGTGCCAGCAGCGTAGTGGTAGATTCACCCCTCCACTTT. Its translation: CASSVVVDSPLHF.

The chain couples TRBV28 to TRBJ2-7; TRBD1 matches 12 bases. The V segment lost 6 bases and the J segment 2 bases; nucleotides outside the gene matches: 5. The CDR3 extends over 15 amino acids. Per germline, CDR1 MDHEN and CDR2 SYDVKM. This CDR3 is CASSSGQGAAYEQYF. CDR3 bases: TGTGCCAGCAGCTCGGGACAGGGGGCTGCCTACGAGCAGTACTTC.

This clone was counted ten times or more. V and J are TRBV2 and TRBJ1-6; 7 bases agree with TRBD1. V lost 7 bases, J lost 9 bases, and 9 bases stayed unmatched. The CDR3 has 14 residues. Germline CDR1 and CDR2: SNHLY and FYNNEI. The CDR3 DNA follows: TGTGCCAGCACCATTGACAGGGCTGGTTCACCCCTCCACTTT. It encodes CASTIDRAGSPLHF.

V gene TRBV28 combines with J gene TRBJ1-4; 7 bases match TRBD1. Trimming removed 5 bases from V and 4 bases from J; junction bases left unmatched: 4. CDR1 is MDHEN, CDR2 SYDVKM, per germline. This CDR3 has 14 amino acids. The CDR3 sequence: CASSTGQLNEKLFF. CDR3 nucleotide sequence: TGTGCCAGCAGTACGGGACAGCTTAATGAAAAACTGTTTTTT.

This clone was counted between two and nine times. This chain links TRBV5-8 with TRBJ1-5; D call uncertain. The CDR3 runs to 13 residues. CDR1 and CDR2 (germline): SGHTS, YDEGEE. The germline V and J ends were trimmed by 2 bases and 7 bases, with 10 bases remaining between them. The CDR3 sequence: CASSFGFGQPQHF. The CDR3 bases are TGTGCCAGCAGCTTCGGGTTCGGACAGCCCCAGCATTTT. Full variable domain (missing parts from reference TRBV5-8 and TRBJ1-5): EAGVTQSPTHLIKTRGQQATLRCSPISGHTSVYWYQQALGLGLQFLLWYDEGEERNRGNFPPRFSGRQFPNYSSELNVNALELEDSALYLCASSFGFGQPQHFGDGTRLSIL.

This clone was picked up one time. CDR3 DNA: TGTGCCACCCAAAGGCGACAGGGTTATCTCGCGAACACCGGGGAGCTGTTTTTT. This translates into CATQRRQGYLANTGELFF. The chain recombines TRBV15 with TRBJ2-2; 7 bases fit TRBD1. Germline V gene lookup returns CDR1 LNHNV and CDR2 YYDKDF (reference sequence). The CDR3 length is 18 residues. V lost 8 bases to trimming and J lost 0 bases; unmatched junction nucleotides: 15.

The chain has TRBV7-3 and TRBJ2-1; possible D gene TRBD1, 5 bases. The V end was cut by 5 bases, the J end by 6 bases, with 14 bases between. This CDR3 spans 14 amino acids. The V gene's germline CDR1 is SGHTA and CDR2 FQGTGA. As DNA, the CDR3 is TGTGCCAGCAGCCTTAGGGGCCCGATCAATGAGCAGTTCTTC. Translating it yields CASSLRGPINEQFF. Supplemented by reference TRBV7-3 and TRBJ2-1, the full variable domain reads GAGVSQTPSNKVTEKGKYVELRCDPISGHTALYWYRQSLGQGPEFLIYFQGTGAADDSGLPNDRFFAVRPEGSVSTLKIQRTERGDSAVYLCASSLRGPINEQFFGPGTRLTVL.

This clone was seen ten or more times. The chain employs TRBV4-3 and TRBJ1-2; D uncertain. V dropped 4 bases and J dropped 3 bases, with 18 bases sitting between them. Per the germline V gene, CDR1 is LGHNA and CDR2 is YSLEER. CDR3 length equals 16 residues. In DNA, the CDR3 is TGCGCCAGCAGCCCTATAATCCACACTCGGGACTATGGCTACACCTTC. Encoded protein: CASSPIIHTRDYGYTF.

This rearrangement joins TRBV3-1 (or the pseudogene TRBV3-2) to TRBJ1-6; 7 bases line up with TRBD1. J lost 6 bases, V lost 5 bases, and 4 bases had no gene match. Germline CDR1 and CDR2: LGHDT and YNNKEL (reference sequence). There are 14 residues in the CDR3. This CDR3 reads CASSEGQANSPLHF. The CDR3 DNA sequence: TGTGCCAGCAGCGAAGGACAGGCTAATTCACCCCTCCACTTT.

At least ten counts were recorded for this clone. This rearrangement joins TRBV11-2 to TRBJ2-3; no reliable D call. From germline, CDR1 is SGHAT and CDR2 FQNNGV. The CDR3 length is 16 residues. V gave up 5 bases and J gave up 8 bases, with 23 bases separating them. CDR3 sequence reads: CASSTRLSTEVGTQYF. In DNA, the CDR3 is TGTGCCAGCAGCACCCGGTTAAGCACCGAGGTTGGTACGCAGTATTTT.